Listed below are T cell receptor beta chains from one sample, sequenced in a study of T-cell reconstitution after alpha-beta-depleted transplantation in children. TCRdb independently ran MiXCR on the PCR reads; one entry per CDR3 protein. The data contain 600,000 to 800,000 distinct CDR3 sequences, roughly 13% of them singletons. The sequences come from PBMCs, collected before TCRalphabeta/CD19-depleted stem cell transplant. The receptor set was obtained from a girl between 2 and 10 years old with congenital amegakaryocytic thrombocytopenia, due to receive a stem cell transplant. CDR3s include the opening cysteine and the closing phenylalanine or tryptophan. D genes are given only for firm matches. Some rows have no size entry. The others give once, few or many, or a class for an expanded clone.

cdr3_aa,cdr3_nt,clone_size,v_call,d_call,j_call
CASSHQGVSGHEQYF,TGTGCCAGCAGCCACCAGGGGGTCAGTGGCCACGAGCAGTACTTC,NA,TRBV7-9,TRBD1,TRBJ2-7
CASSYGAMGRGETQYF,TGTGCCAGCAGTTACGGAGCTATGGGTCGCGGAGAGACCCAGTACTTC,NA,TRBV6-5,NA,TRBJ2-5
CASSLGTSEADTQYF,TGTGCCAGCAGCCTCGGGACTAGCGAGGCAGATACGCAGTATTTT,few,TRBV3-1,TRBD2,TRBJ2-3
CATGGDSNQPQHF,TGTGCAACCGGCGGAGATAGCAATCAGCCCCAGCATTTT,many,TRBV12-3/TRBV12-4,NA,TRBJ1-5
CASRRPGLARETQYF,TGTGCCAGCAGACGACCCGGACTAGCGCGGGAGACCCAGTACTTC,NA,TRBV11-2,TRBD2,TRBJ2-5
CASSVRVTSGRSREQFF,TGTGCCAGCAGCGTTAGGGTAACTAGCGGGAGGTCGCGTGAGCAGTTCTTC,few,TRBV9,TRBD2,TRBJ2-1
CASTPGLLSNEQFF,TGTGCCAGCACCCCCGGACTCCTCTCCAATGAGCAGTTCTTC,few,TRBV12-3/TRBV12-4,NA,TRBJ2-1
CSASHMGTDTQYF,TGCAGTGCTAGCCATATGGGCACAGATACGCAGTATTTT,many,TRBV20-1,NA,TRBJ2-3
CASRDPLAGGLSYNEQFF,TGTGCCAGCAGGGACCCACTAGCGGGAGGACTTTCCTACAATGAGCAGTTCTTC,NA,TRBV28,TRBD2,TRBJ2-1
CASSLRGFEAFF,TGTGCCAGCAGCCTCAGGGGTTTTGAAGCTTTCTTT,few,TRBV28,NA,TRBJ1-1
CASSLDTRIWGLDDNEQFF,TGTGCCAGCAGCTTAGATACCAGGATCTGGGGCCTGGACGACAATGAGCAGTTCTTC,few,TRBV7-8,NA,TRBJ2-1
CASSPGQGTEAFF,TGTGCCAGCAGCCCTGGACAGGGCACTGAAGCTTTCTTT,many,TRBV7-8,TRBD1,TRBJ1-1
CASSLVSSQGTDTQYF,TGTGCCAGCAGCTTAGTTTCGTCCCAAGGCACAGATACGCAGTATTTT,NA,TRBV7-6,NA,TRBJ2-3
CASSLALRGAEAFF,TGTGCCAGCAGTTTAGCCCTCCGGGGGGCAGAAGCTTTCTTT,many,TRBV12-3/TRBV12-4,NA,TRBJ1-1
CASSLYGTEGEKLFF,TGTGCCAGCAGCTTGTACGGGACAGAGGGGGAAAAACTGTTTTTT,few,TRBV5-5,TRBD1,TRBJ1-4
CASSLGEGQKETQYF,TGCGCCAGCAGCTTGGGTGAGGGACAGAAAGAGACCCAGTACTTC,NA,TRBV5-1,TRBD1,TRBJ2-5
CASSPGGRANNEQFF,TGTGCCAGCAGCCCCGGCGGGAGGGCCAACAATGAGCAGTTCTTC,NA,TRBV7-9,TRBD2,TRBJ2-1
CASSLAHVNTEAFF,TGTGCCAGCAGTTTAGCGCACGTGAACACTGAAGCTTTCTTT,many,TRBV12-3/TRBV12-4,NA,TRBJ1-1